The 9 T cell receptor beta chains presented below share a single source sample, sequenced in a study of blood T cell repertoires in COVID-19. The assay was immunoSEQ multiplex PCR, and TCRdb's table has in-frame clones only and misses some. This table has some 45,000 clones, 80% to 90% appearing once. Sample: peripheral blood. The receptors here all came from a man between 60 and 75 years old with active COVID-19.

V usage is TRBV6-1 and J usage is TRBJ1-2; D is possibly TRBD1 (5 bases). The CDR3 loop spans 15 amino acids. From germline, CDR1 is MNHNS and CDR2 SASEGT. V was pared by 0 bases and J by 3 bases, with 11 bases between. The CDR3 DNA sequence: TGTGCCAGCAGTGAAGCCAATTGGGGCCACTATGGCTACACCTTC. This gives the protein CASSEANWGHYGYTF.

The chain recombines TRBV6-1 with TRBJ1-2; D is ambiguous. Germline V CDR1 and CDR2: MNHNS, SASEGT. The CDR3 length is 14 residues. V was cut by 0 bases and J by 2 bases, with 7 bases left in between. In DNA, the CDR3 is TGTGCCAGCAGTGAAGCTGGCGGGAACTATGGCTACACCTTC. This codes for CASSEAGGNYGYTF.

The V and J genes are TRBV6-5 and TRBJ2-3; 11 nucleotides match TRBD1. The CDR3 sequence is 14 residues long. The ends lost 9 bases at V and 3 bases at J; junction bases unmatched: 5. Germline CDR1 reads MNHEY; CDR2 reads SVGAGI. The CDR3 nucleotides read TGTGCCAGTAGGGGGACAGGGGGAACAGATACGCAGTATTTT. It translates to CASRGTGGTDTQYF.

This clone was seen just once. This chain joins TRBV19 and TRBJ2-2; TRBD2 might be the D (6 bases). Trimming removed 5 bases at V and 8 bases at J, with 15 bases between. Germline values: CDR1 LNHDA, CDR2 SQIVND (reference sequence). This CDR3 has 14 residues. CDR3 nucleotides: TGTGCCAGTAGTCCCCGAGTTGCGGGAGGGGAGCTGTTTTTT. The encoded protein is CASSPRVAGGELFF. Using reference TRBV19 and TRBJ2-2 for the parts outside the CDR3, the full variable domain is DGGITQSPKYLFRKEGQNVTLSCEQNLNHDAMYWYRQDPGQGLRLIYYSQIVNDFQKGDIAEGYSVSREKKESFPLTVTSAQKNPTAFYLCASSPRVAGGELFFGEGSRLTVL.

The genes are TRBV5-1 and TRBJ2-1, with TRBD2 matching over 7 bases. The CDR3 length is 16 residues. The V gene's germline CDR1 is SGHRS and CDR2 YFSETQ. The ends lost 4 bases at V and 3 bases at J; junction bases unmatched: 10. In nucleotides, the CDR3 is TGCGCCAGCAGCCCTTACCGGGACTATTACTACAATGAGCAGTTCTTC. Its protein product is CASSPYRDYYYNEQFF.

The chain couples TRBV28 to TRBJ1-5, with D unclear. CDR3 length equals 13 residues. Germline V gene sequence: CDR1 MDHEN, CDR2 SYDVKM. V was clipped by 2 bases and J by 8 bases, with 10 bases between them. The CDR3 DNA reads as TGTGCCAGCAGTTTAGAGGGTCATAAGCCCCAGCATTTT. Its translation: CASSLEGHKPQHF. The variable domain in full, completed from reference TRBV28 and TRBJ1-5, reads DVKVTQSSRYLVKRTGEKVFLECVQDMDHENMFWYRQDPGLGLRLIYFSYDVKMKEKGDIPEGYSVSREKKERFSLILESASTNQTSMYLCASSLEGHKPQHFGDGTRLSIL.

The chain recombines TRBV10-3 with TRBJ2-3, with TRBD2 identical over 7 bases. CDR1 ENHRY and CDR2 SYGVKD come from the germline V gene. J was trimmed by 1 base and V by 0 bases; bases with no gene match: 4. CDR3 size: 16 residues. The DNA for the CDR3 is TGTGCCATCAGTGAGTCGGGGGGGTTCGGCACAGATACGCAGTATTTT. Protein: CAISESGGFGTDTQYF.

The chain is built from TRBV11-2 and TRBJ2-1; D possibly corresponds to TRBD2 (6 bases). The CDR3 totals 15 residues. V was cut by 3 bases and J by 5 bases, with 14 bases left in between. Germline lookup yields CDR1 SGHAT and CDR2 FQNNGV. Written as DNA, the CDR3 is TGTGCCAGCAGCTTCGCCGGGACTTCCCACAATGAGCAGTTCTTC. This sequence encodes CASSFAGTSHNEQFF.

The DNA of the CDR3 is TGCGCCAGCAGCTCATACCAGGGGCCCTACGAGCAGTACTTC. This codes for CASSSYQGPYEQYF. This sequence joins TRBV5-1 and TRBJ2-7, with D possibly matching TRBD1 (6 bases). CDR3 size: 14 residues. CDR1 is SGHRS, CDR2 YFSETQ, per germline. Trimming stripped 3 bases from V and 2 bases from J, with 12 bases between.